There are a few counts of the clone carrying this TCR beta chain. The antigen remains unidentified. All patients were treatment-naive before thyroid surgery. In the authors' workflow: Building a distant-metastasis classifier for papillary thyroid cancer drew on CDR3 differences across clinicopathological groups. TCRdb reassembled clones from the PCR reads with MiXCR. The V and J calls here are based on TCRdb, not the publication. The sample has 7,700 or so clones; 30% to 35% are singletons. Germline CDR1 LNHDA, CDR2 SQIVND (reference sequence). Unmatched junction bases numbered 11, after V lost 8 bases and J lost 2 bases. The CDR3 has 15 residues. These data belong to a study of metastatic and nonmetastatic thyroid tumors. Study context: For malignant and benign thyroid patients, tumor or nodule tissue and blood were the sources whose repertoires were compared. General observations from the study: A significant increase in TCR beta diversity was reportedly seen in malignant thyroid tumors relative to benign nodules, in blood and tumor.

The sample taken for sequencing was tumor tissue. The source is a female donor with papillary thyroid cancer or a benign thyroid nodule (not recorded which). Some clones in this sample may be carry-over from other donors' samples. The V and J genes are TRBV19 and TRBJ2-7, with 8 bases identical to TRBD2. DNA for the CDR3: TGTGCCAGTGCCTCGGGGGGGGCGAGAGCCTACGAGCAGTACTTC. As protein: CASASGGARAYEQYF.